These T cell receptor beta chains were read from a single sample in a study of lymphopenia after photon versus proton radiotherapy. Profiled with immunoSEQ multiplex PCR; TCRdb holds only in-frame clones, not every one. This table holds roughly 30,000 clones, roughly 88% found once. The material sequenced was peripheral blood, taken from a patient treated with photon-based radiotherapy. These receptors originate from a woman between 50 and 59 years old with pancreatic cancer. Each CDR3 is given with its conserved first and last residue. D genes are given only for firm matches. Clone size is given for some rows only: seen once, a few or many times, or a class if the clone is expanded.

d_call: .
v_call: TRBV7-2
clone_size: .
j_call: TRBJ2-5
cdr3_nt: TGTGCCAGCAGCTTATCTTCCTGGGGAGGAGAGACCCAGTACTTC
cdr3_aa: CASSLSSWGGETQYF

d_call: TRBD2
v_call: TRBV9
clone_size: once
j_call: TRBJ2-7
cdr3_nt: TGTGCCAGCAGCGAGGCTAGCGGCCCCTACGAGCAGTACTTC
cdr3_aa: CASSEASGPYEQYF

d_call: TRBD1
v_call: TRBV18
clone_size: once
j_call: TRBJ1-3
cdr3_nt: TGTGCCAGCTCACCATGGGACAGTGGAAACACCATATATTTT
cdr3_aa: CASSPWDSGNTIYF

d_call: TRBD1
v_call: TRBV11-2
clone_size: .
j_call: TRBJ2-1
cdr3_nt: TGTGCCAGCAGCCAAGGGGGCAGTGAGCAGTTCTTC
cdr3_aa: CASSQGGSEQFF

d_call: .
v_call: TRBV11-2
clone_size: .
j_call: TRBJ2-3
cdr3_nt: TGTGCCAGCAGCGCGAACCGCCGGGTCTTGGTGCCAGATACGCAGTATTTT
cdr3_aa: CASSANRRVLVPDTQYF

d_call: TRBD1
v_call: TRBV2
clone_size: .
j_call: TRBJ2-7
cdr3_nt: TGTGCCAGCACCGGGACAGCCCTGGAGCAGTACTTC
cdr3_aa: CASTGTALEQYF

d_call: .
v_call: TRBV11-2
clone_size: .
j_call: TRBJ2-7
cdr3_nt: TGTGCCAGCAGCCGACTAGAGTCCTACGAGCAGTACTTC
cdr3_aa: CASSRLESYEQYF

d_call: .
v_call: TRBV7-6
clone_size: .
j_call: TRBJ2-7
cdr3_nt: TGTGCCAGCAGCTTAGAGGCTTTTTCGCCCTACGAGCAGTACTTC
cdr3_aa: CASSLEAFSPYEQYF

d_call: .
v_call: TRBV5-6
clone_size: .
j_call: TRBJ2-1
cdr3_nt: TGTGCCAGCAGCTTGTTGAGCGGGTGGGGTGAGCAGTTCTTC
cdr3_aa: CASSLLSGWGEQFF

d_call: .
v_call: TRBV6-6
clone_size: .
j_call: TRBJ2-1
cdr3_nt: TGTGCCAGCAAGTACAATGAGCAGTTCTTC
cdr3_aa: CASKYNEQFF